This is a list of T cell receptor beta chains from one sample in a study of T cell repertoires in cytomegalovirus infection. Using its own MiXCR run on the reads, TCRdb lists one record per CDR3 protein. The sample has a few hundred thousand distinct CDR3 sequences; 9.5% are singletons. Sequences were obtained from PBMCs. These receptors all come from a human donor in good health (CMV status not recorded). Some clones in this sample may be carry-over from other donors' samples. Both conserved end residues are part of each CDR3. Fields, in order: J gene, V gene, D gene, clone size, CDR3 DNA, CDR3 protein. D genes are given only for firm matches. Size is stated for part of the rows, as once, few or many counts, or as a class when the clone is expanded.

TRBJ2-5	TRBV6-2/TRBV6-3	TRBD2	many	TGTGCCAGCAGCTGGACTAGCGGGAGGGCCGTGACGCGAGAGACCCAGTACTTC	CASSWTSGRAVTRETQYF
TRBJ2-1	TRBV6-2/TRBV6-3	.	few	TGTGCCAGCACCATCTTACCCAATGAGCAGTTCTTC	CASTILPNEQFF
TRBJ1-1	TRBV7-9	.	few	TGTGCCAGCAGCTTAGAGCGGACAGCAACTTTTAACACTGAAGCTTTCTTT	CASSLERTATFNTEAFF
TRBJ1-5	TRBV4-1	.	few	TGCGCCAGCAGCCAAGATAGGGTGGGGCCCCAGCATTTT	CASSQDRVGPQHF
TRBJ2-3	TRBV7-6	.	many	TGTGCCAGCATCTCCCGGGCTCCCCTCCCAGATACGCAGTATTTT	CASISRAPLPDTQYF
TRBJ1-4	TRBV7-2	.	many	TGTGCCAGCAGCCTACAAGCAACTAATGAAAAACTGTTTTTT	CASSLQATNEKLFF
TRBJ2-1	TRBV29-1	TRBD1	many	TGCAGCGTGCCGGGACAGGGGGCTGGTGGGACTGTTTACAATGAGCAGTTCTTC	CSVPGQGAGGTVYNEQFF
TRBJ1-5	TRBV12-3/TRBV12-4	TRBD1	many	TGTGCCAGCAGCCCAGGGGGAAGTATCAATCAGCCCCAGCATTTT	CASSPGGSINQPQHF
TRBJ2-7	TRBV11-2	.	few	TGTGCCAGCAGCTTTGGGCCCGTCGACGAGCAGTACTTC	CASSFGPVDEQYF
TRBJ1-3	TRBV20-1	.	.	TGCAGTGCTAGAGACTTCCACTCTGGAAACACCATATATTTT	CSARDFHSGNTIYF
TRBJ1-1	TRBV7-6	.	many	TGTGCCAGCAGCCCCTTAGGATTAGGGATAGGAACTGAAGCTTTCTTT	CASSPLGLGIGTEAFF
TRBJ2-2	TRBV20-1	.	.	TGCAGTGCTAGTAATTGGGGGCGCGGCACCGGGGAGCTGTTTTTT	CSASNWGRGTGELFF
TRBJ2-5	TRBV4-1	.	.	TGTGCCAGCAGCTCCCGGGAGGGGGCAAGGCAAGAGACCCAGTACTTC	CASSSREGARQETQYF
TRBJ2-1	TRBV6-5	.	few	TGTGCCAGCAGTTACTCAGGGACCAGCCATGAGCAGTTCTTC	CASSYSGTSHEQFF
TRBJ2-7	TRBV7-3	.	.	TGTGCCAGCAGCTTAACATCCGGGACCGACATCAACGAGCAGTACTTC	CASSLTSGTDINEQYF
TRBJ2-1	TRBV24-1	.	few	TGTGCCACCAGTGATTTGAGACAGACTTACAATGAGCAGTTCTTC	CATSDLRQTYNEQFF
TRBJ2-3	TRBV5-1	.	.	TGCGCCAGCAGCAGGAACGGGATAACAGATACGCAGTATTTT	CASSRNGITDTQYF
TRBJ1-1	TRBV29-1	.	.	TGCAGCGTTGCGAGGGAGGAAGCTGAAGCTTTCTTT	CSVAREEAEAFF
TRBJ1-4	TRBV6-5	.	.	TGTGCCAGCAGTTACGCGGGACTGTCTAATGAAAAACTGTTTTTT	CASSYAGLSNEKLFF
TRBJ2-1	TRBV11-2	.	.	TGTGCCAGCAGCTTAGAGAGGACCCCCTACAATGAGCAGTTCTTC	CASSLERTPYNEQFF
TRBJ2-1	TRBV7-8	.	many	TGTGCCAGCAGCTTTCCCGGGAGCAATGAGCAGTTCTTC	CASSFPGSNEQFF
TRBJ2-1	TRBV5-4	TRBD2	few	TGTGCCAGCAGCTTGGCGAAGCGGGAGTGGTATGAGCAGTTCTTC	CASSLAKREWYEQFF
TRBJ1-2	TRBV6-6	.	.	TGTGCCAGCAGTTACCCACGGGGAGGGGGGGATGGCTACACCTTC	CASSYPRGGGDGYTF
TRBJ2-1	TRBV19	.	.	TGTGCCAGTAGCAACCCCCGGGGGCGGGGATCCTACAATGAGCAGTTCTTC	CASSNPRGRGSYNEQFF
TRBJ1-5	TRBV4-2	TRBD1	.	TGTGCCAGCGGCTCAGGACAGGATAGCAATCAGCCCCAGCATTTT	CASGSGQDSNQPQHF
TRBJ2-7	TRBV7-2	TRBD1	many	TGTGCCAGCAGCTTCCCACTTGGGACAGGTACCGAGCAGTACTTC	CASSFPLGTGTEQYF
TRBJ2-5	TRBV12-3/TRBV12-4	TRBD1	once	TGTACCAGCAGTTTAGCCGGGACAGGGGTTCAAGAGACCCAGTACTTC	CTSSLAGTGVQETQYF
TRBJ2-7	TRBV19	.	few	TGTGCCTCCTCAACCGCGATCGGCGAGCAGTACTTC	CASSTAIGEQYF
TRBJ1-2	TRBV6-5	.	few	TGTGCCAGCAGTTACGGGTCTGACGGCTACACCTTC	CASSYGSDGYTF
TRBJ2-7	TRBV2	TRBD1	many	TGTGCCACCGACAGGGTTGACCACGAGCAGTACTTC	CATDRVDHEQYF
TRBJ1-2	TRBV4-2	.	many	TGTGCCAGCAGCCTTCGGACAGCCTATGGCTACACCTTC	CASSLRTAYGYTF
TRBJ2-5	TRBV20-1	.	.	TGCAGTGCTTTGACAGGTGCTGAGACCCAGTACTTC	CSALTGAETQYF
TRBJ2-5	TRBV7-2	TRBD1	few	TGTGCCAGCAGCTCATGGACAGGGACGTTCGAGACCCAGTACTTC	CASSSWTGTFETQYF
TRBJ1-1	TRBV7-2	.	few	TGTGCCAGCAGCTCCCGAGACAGTTACACTGAAGCTTTCTTT	CASSSRDSYTEAFF
TRBJ1-1	TRBV19	.	few	TGTGCCACCCTGGACACAGGGATGACGAACACTGAAGCTTTCTTT	CATLDTGMTNTEAFF
TRBJ1-4	TRBV20-1	TRBD1	few	TGCAGTGCTAGTCCGGGACAGCCAACTAATGAAAAACTGTTTTTT	CSASPGQPTNEKLFF
TRBJ2-3	TRBV7-2	.	many	TGTGCCAGCAGCACTCGAACTAGCTCCGTTTCCCGGCCTAGGAAGTATTTT	CASSTRTSSVSRPRKYF
TRBJ2-3	TRBV28	TRBD2	.	TGTGCCAGCAGAAGGACTAGCGGGAGGGCAGATACGCAGTATTTT	CASRRTSGRADTQYF
TRBJ1-1	TRBV7-2	.	many	TGTGCCAGCAGCCCCGGACGGAACACTGAAGCTTTCTTT	CASSPGRNTEAFF
TRBJ2-7	TRBV28	.	.	TGTGCCAGCAGTTTATACACTTATTACGAGCAGTACTTC	CASSLYTYYEQYF
TRBJ1-5	TRBV20-1	.	.	TGCAGTGCTCGGAACCCCCAGTGGAATCAGCCCCAGCATTTT	CSARNPQWNQPQHF